Detailed here is one TCR beta chain. The clone's antigen remains unknown. No base-level quality is on record; no much larger clone is a single base apart. CDR1 and CDR2 (MDHEN, SYDVKM) derive from the germline V gene. Taken from cysteine to phenylalanine, the CDR3 has 15 residues. Just the 45-base CDR3 DNA is kept, in frame starting at base 1. V ends up 3 bases short and J 7 bases short, with an unmatched junction base count of 8. The record originates from a study of blood T cell repertoires in COVID-19 (dated by TCRdb to 2019 to 2021). Study-level background: The collaborator samples originated in the United States, Italy and Spain and spanned the acute and convalescent phases of COVID-19. The material from the prospective study consisted of cDNA or gDNA derived from T cells, B-cell-depleted T cells, or PBMCs. The dataset comprised deeply sampled blood TCRbeta repertoires from subjects exposed to, actively infected with, or recovered from COVID-19. A freely available public database, intended as a resource for researchers studying the immune response to SARS-CoV-2, is where the repertoires were released. The samples were drawn from two sources: the first 160 participants of the ongoing ImmuneRACE study, and 1,000 to 1,500 subjects contributed by 6 global collaborators. A de-identified subject ID, COVID-19 status, age in years and sex were almost always included in the sample metadata. Where available, HLA class I and class II types were taken from metadata supplied by the sample provider and were not determined by assay-based typing.

The full study reports these points: Clinical and demographic metadata were provided uncurated, with the amount varying by source and participant.

TCRbeta CDR3 regions were amplified from genomic DNA by means of the immunoSEQ Assay, a bias-controlled multiplex PCR. On the authors' methods: The number of nucleated cells in each sample was estimated from the amplification of reference gene primers within the assay. To quantify the absolute abundance of each unique TCRbeta CDR3 rearrangement, sequence reads were collapsed and filtered. Productive Simpson clonality was computed per sample as the square root of Simpson's diversity index over productive rearrangements. In its TCRdb copy, this immuneACCESS table keeps in-frame sequences only and misses some clones. Where compared with another copy, unresolved V genes explain less than half of these, and the others have no known cause. V and J calls plus clone size are reproduced from that table; the DNA served to infer D and trimming. In this sample the table shows hundreds of thousands of clones, roughly 90% of which occur a single time. Roughly 1% of the sample is held by the ten biggest clonotypes.

Enrolling through a virtual design, the prospective study's participants ranged in age from roughly 18 to 90 years and lived across about two dozen United States geographic areas. Cohort assignment in the prospective study relied on participant-reported clinical history from a screening survey and a study questionnaire. Recovered participants in ImmuneRACE Cohort 3 were defined by two consecutive negative NP/OP PCR tests, clearance by a healthcare professional, or resolution of symptoms. In the prospective study, whole blood, serum and a nasopharyngeal or oropharyngeal swab were collected from each participant by mobile phlebotomists. Over a roughly 2-month period, participants in the prospective study had the option of providing additional blood draws and questionnaires. Before DNA extraction, prospective study blood samples were shipped either frozen or at room temperature.

Material: PBMCs or T cells enriched from blood (not recorded which). The clonotype was recovered from a woman in her 30s who had recovered from COVID-19. The sequence is built from TRBV28 and TRBJ1-5, with 8 central nucleotides matching TRBD1. The CDR3 amino acid sequence is: CASSFGAGGHQPQHF. The DNA is as follows: TGTGCCAGCAGTTTTGGGGCAGGGGGCCACCAGCCCCAGCATTTT.